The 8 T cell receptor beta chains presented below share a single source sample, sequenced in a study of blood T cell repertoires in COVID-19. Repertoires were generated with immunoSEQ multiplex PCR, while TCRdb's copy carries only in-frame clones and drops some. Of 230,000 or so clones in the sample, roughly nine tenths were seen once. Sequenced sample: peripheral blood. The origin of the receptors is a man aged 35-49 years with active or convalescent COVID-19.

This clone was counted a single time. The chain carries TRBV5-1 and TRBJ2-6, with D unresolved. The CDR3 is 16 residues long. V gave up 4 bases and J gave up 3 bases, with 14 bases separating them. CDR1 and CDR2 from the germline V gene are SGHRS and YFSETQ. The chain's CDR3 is CASSPLSPGGANVLTF. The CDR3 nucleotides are TGCGCCAGCAGCCCACTAAGCCCGGGTGGGGCCAACGTCCTGACTTTC.

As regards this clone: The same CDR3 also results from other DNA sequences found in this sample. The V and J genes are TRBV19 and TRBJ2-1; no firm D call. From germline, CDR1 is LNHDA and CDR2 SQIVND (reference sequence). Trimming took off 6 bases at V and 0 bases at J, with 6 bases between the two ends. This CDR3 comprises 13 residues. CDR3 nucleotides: TGTGCCAGTAGCTACAGCTCCTACAATGAGCAGTTCTTC. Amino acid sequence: CASSYSSYNEQFF.

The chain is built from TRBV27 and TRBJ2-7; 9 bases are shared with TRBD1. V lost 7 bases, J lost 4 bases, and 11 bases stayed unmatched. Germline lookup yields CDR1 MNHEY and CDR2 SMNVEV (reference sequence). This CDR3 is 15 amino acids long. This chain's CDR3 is CASTPGGQGFYEQYF. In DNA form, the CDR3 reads TGTGCCAGCACCCCCGGGGGACAGGGCTTTTACGAGCAGTACTTC.

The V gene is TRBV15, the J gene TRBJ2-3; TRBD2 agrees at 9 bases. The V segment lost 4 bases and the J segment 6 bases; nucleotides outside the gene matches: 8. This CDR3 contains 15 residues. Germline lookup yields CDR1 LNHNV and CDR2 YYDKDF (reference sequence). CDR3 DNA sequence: TGTGCCACCAGCATTGGCGGGAGGGCCTTGGATACGCAGTATTTT. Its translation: CATSIGGRALDTQYF.

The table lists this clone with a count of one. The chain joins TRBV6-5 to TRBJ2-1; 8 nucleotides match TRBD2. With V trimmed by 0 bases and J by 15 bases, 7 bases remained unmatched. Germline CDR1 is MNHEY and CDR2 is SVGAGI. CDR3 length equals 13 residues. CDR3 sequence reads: CASSYSPGLEGFF. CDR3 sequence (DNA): TGTGCCAGCAGTTACTCGCCGGGACTAGAGGGGTTCTTC.

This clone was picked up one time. CDR3 sequence: CASSFQGGPYNEQFF. The CDR3 nucleotides are TGTGCCAGCAGTTTTCAGGGGGGACCCTACAATGAGCAGTTCTTC. The rearrangement joins TRBV27 to TRBJ2-1, with D perhaps matching TRBD1 (7 bases). Germline values: CDR1 MNHEY, CDR2 SMNVEV (reference sequence). There are 15 residues in the CDR3. The V gene lost 3 bases and the J gene lost 2 bases, with 11 bases spanning the gap.

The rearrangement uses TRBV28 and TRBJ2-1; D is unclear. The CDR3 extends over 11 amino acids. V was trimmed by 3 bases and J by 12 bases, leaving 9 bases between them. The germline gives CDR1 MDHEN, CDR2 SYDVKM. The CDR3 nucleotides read TGTGCCAGCAGTTTGCGGTTCGGGCAGTTCTTC. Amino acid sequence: CASSLRFGQFF.

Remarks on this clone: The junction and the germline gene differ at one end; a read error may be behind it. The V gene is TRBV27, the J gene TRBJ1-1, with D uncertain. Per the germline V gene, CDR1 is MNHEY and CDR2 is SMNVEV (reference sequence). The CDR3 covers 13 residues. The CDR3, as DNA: TGTGCCAGCAGCTTATCTAACAGCCTCAAAGCTTTCTTT. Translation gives CASSLSNSLKAFF.